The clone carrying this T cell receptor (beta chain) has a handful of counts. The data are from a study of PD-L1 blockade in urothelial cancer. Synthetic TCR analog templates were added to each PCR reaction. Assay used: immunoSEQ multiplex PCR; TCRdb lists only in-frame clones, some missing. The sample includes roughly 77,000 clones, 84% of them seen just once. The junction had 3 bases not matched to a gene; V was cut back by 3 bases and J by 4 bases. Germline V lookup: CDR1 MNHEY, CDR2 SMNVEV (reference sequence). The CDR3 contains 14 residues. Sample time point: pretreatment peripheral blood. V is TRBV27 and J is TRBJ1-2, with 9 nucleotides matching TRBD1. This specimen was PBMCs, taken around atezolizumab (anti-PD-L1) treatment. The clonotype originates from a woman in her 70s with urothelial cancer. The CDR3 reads CASSFGTGFYGYTF. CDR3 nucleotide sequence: TGTGCCAGCAGTTTCGGGACAGGGTTCTATGGCTACACCTTC.